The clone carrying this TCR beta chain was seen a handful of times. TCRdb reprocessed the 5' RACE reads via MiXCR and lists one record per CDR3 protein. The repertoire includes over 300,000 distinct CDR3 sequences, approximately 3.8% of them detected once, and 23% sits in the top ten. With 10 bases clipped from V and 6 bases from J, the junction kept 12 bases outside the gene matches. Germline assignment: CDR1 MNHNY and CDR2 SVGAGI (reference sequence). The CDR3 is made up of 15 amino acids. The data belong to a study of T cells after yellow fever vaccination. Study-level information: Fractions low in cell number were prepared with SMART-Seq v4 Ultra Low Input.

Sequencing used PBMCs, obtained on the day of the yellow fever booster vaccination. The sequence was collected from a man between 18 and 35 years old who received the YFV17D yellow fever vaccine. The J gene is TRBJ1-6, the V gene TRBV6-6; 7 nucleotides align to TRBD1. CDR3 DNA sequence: TGTGCCACCTCCGGGACAGCTAATCTTAATTCACCCCTCCACTTT. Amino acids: CATSGTANLNSPLHF.